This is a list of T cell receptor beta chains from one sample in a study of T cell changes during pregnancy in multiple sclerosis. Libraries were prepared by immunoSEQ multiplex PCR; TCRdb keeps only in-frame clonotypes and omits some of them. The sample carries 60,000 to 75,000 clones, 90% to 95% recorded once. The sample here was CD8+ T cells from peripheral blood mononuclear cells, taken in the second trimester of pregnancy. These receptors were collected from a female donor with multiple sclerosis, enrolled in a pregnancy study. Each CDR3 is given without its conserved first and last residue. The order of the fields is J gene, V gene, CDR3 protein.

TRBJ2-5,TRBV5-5,ASSDPGQGMETQY
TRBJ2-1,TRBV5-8,ASSNGLAGDEQF
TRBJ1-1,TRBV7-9,ASSPGGIEAF
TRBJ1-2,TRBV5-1,ASRWSWRPYGYT
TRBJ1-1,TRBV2,ASSEGALGNTEAF
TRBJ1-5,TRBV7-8,ASSLQGTFDQPQH
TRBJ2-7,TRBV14,ASSQDDTPYEQY
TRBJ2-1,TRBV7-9,ASSLENSNEQF
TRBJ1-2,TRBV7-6,ASSLTGLGGYT
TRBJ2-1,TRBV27,ASSLGLAGYNEQF
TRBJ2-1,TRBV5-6,ASSPEYGGFEQF
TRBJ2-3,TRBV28,ASSLWIKLGGHTQY
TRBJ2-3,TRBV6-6,AVHPGRGDTQY
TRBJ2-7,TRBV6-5,ASRSANEQY
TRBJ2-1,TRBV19,ASRAGIYNEQF